The source of this T cell receptor (beta chain) is a study of identifying expanded T cells in peripheral blood. Germline V gene sequence: CDR1 KGHSH, CDR2 LQKENI. Between the trimmed V and J ends, which lost 3 bases and 5 bases, there was a span of 10 bases. The CDR3 runs to 13 residues. This clone was observed a single time. Its antigen is not identified. Healthy donors had no documented immune events, such as infections, while sampled. Profiled with immunoSEQ multiplex PCR; TCRdb holds only in-frame clones, not every one. Seen here are 130,000 or so clones, 84% observed once, and the top ten hold approximately 3%. Notes on the study in general: Clone count variance between approximately two-week samples rose with total template count. Over approximately two and four weeks, about 17 and 20 clones changed, versus roughly 1.1 between replicates.

V is TRBV18 and J is TRBJ1-1; D is undetermined. This TCR was recovered from a person aged 18-70 years in good health. The sequenced material came from blood. CDR3 region: CASSPSVGTEAFF. DNA of the CDR3: TGTGCCAGCTCACCCTCCGTAGGGACTGAAGCTTTCTTT.